This T cell receptor beta chain derives from a study of T cells in Graves' hyperthyroidism and ophthalmopathy. Study-wide results and limits: Model-based prediction identified ophthalmopathy a median about 7 months prior to its onset.

Trimming left V 8 bases short and J 0 bases short, with 17 bases between. Germline V gene data show CDR1 as MDHEN and CDR2 as SYDVKM. The CDR3 length is 16 residues. RNA transcripts were the template for amplifying TCR beta CDR3 regions. With the HTBI primer set, the TCR CDR3 went through a first round of RT-PCR. In TCRdb, the multiplex PCR reads were re-called with MiXCR into one record per CDR3 protein. The table lists hundreds of thousands of distinct CDR3 sequences, over 12% of them singletons. Patients were excluded for uncontrolled infection, other autoimmune disease, pregnancy or lactation. There are many counts of this clonotype. The antigen is unknown.

This receptor was obtained from a woman aged 40 to 50 with Graves' ophthalmopathy. The sample taken for sequencing was blood. V is TRBV28 and J is TRBJ1-5; TRBD1 might be the D (6 bases). DNA of the CDR3: TGTGCCAGCCCGCCGAGGGGGGCGTATAGCAATCAGCCCCAGCATTTT. Residues: CASPPRGAYSNQPQHF.